Listed here are 23 T cell receptor delta chains from one sample, sequenced in a study of human gamma delta and Vdelta1 T cells. TCRdb reapplied CATT to the PCR reads. The repertoire holds about 690 delta-chain clones, with approximately 10% as singletons. Sequenced input: differentiated CD27- Vdelta1 gamma-delta T cells from blood. These receptors were obtained from a human donor in good health.

This clone is deemed large. A single base separates this from a much larger clone, so it may be a read error. Other DNA sequences in this specimen translate into the identical CDR3. This rearrangement joins TRDV1 to TRDJ1; 13 nucleotides align to TRDD3. Germline V CDR1 and CDR2: TSWWSYY, QGS. This CDR3 is built from 21 residues. V was clipped by 3 bases and J by 2 bases; unmatched bases: 18. The CDR3 loop is CALGDIARPSYWGIRTDKLIF. The CDR3 bases are TGTGCTCTTGGGGACATCGCTCGGCCTTCCTACTGGGGGATACGTACCGATAAACTCATCTTT.

In this sample, this clone turned up a few times. TCRdb's listed protein matches a much larger clone and diverges from this DNA's translation at residue 14, likely through a read error; the protein shown comes from the DNA. V gene TRDV1 combines with J gene TRDJ1; 11 bases fit TRDD3. CDR3 length: 18 amino acids. V trimming: 5 bases; J trimming: 10 bases; junction bases outside the gene matches: 21. Germline V lookup: CDR1 TSWWSYY, CDR2 QGS. The CDR3 nucleotides are TGTGCTCTTGGGCTGCCTCTCCTCTACTGGGGGATAGGAGAGGGACTCATCTTT. Translating gives CALGLPLLYWGIGEGLIF.

This clone is labeled as medium-sized. TCRdb has a much larger clone's protein, which differs at residue 16 from the translation of this DNA, likely because of a read error; what is shown is the protein translated from the DNA. At the DNA level, this CDR3 is encoded by other sequences in the same sample as well. The rearrangement joins TRDV1 to TRDJ1; 12 nucleotides agree with TRDD3. The CDR3 loop spans 21 amino acids. The V segment lost 1 base and the J segment 7 bases; nucleotides outside the gene matches: 22. Germline values: CDR1 TSWWSYY, CDR2 QGS. The CDR3 loop is CALGEPSAGKRYWGILVKLIF. The CDR3 DNA reads as TGTGCTCTTGGGGAACCTTCGGCCGGGAAGAGGTACTGGGGGATACTCGTTAAACTCATCTTT.

Of note for this clone: It is likely a read error: a sequence one base away is far more abundant. The sample carries other DNA sequences with the same CDR3. The V and J genes are TRDV1 and TRDJ1; D tentatively fits TRDD2 or TRDD3 (5 bases each). Germline CDR1 and CDR2: TSWWSYY and QGS. Trimming took 5 bases from V and 0 from J, leaving 67 bases between them. This CDR3 has 33 amino acids. The CDR3, as DNA: TGTGCTCTTGGGTCACAAAGACGCCACCAATCCCTACCGGGGACCCCGGAGCGTGCTCTACGCCTACCCCGGAGCGTGTACACCGATAAACTCATCTTT. Translating gives CALGSQRRHQSLPGTPERALRLPRSVYTDKLIF.

By frequency in the sample, this clone is medium-sized. A single base is all that separates this from a far larger clone, so a read error is likely. The chain couples TRDV1 to TRDJ1, with D possibly being TRDD2 or TRDD3 (6 bases each). The V gene's germline CDR1 is TSWWSYY and CDR2 QGS. The CDR3 loop spans 24 amino acids. The V end lost 5 bases, the J end lost 3 bases, and 43 bases lay between the germline ends. The CDR3 spells CALGQPKHRSYLKLGRFGSDKLIF. The CDR3 DNA reads TGTGCTCTTGGGCAACCGAAACACCGATCCTACCTTAAACTGGGCCGTTTTGGGTCCGATAAACTCATCTTT.

By sample share, this clone is hyperexpanded. The identical CDR3 is also encoded by other nucleotide sequences in the sample. This rearrangement joins TRDV1 to TRDJ1; TRDD3 matches at 9 bases. CDR3 length: 19 amino acids. CDR1 is TSWWSYY and CDR2 is QGS in the germline V gene. Losses at the gene ends were 1 base for V and 0 bases for J; bases not matched to a gene: 12. The CDR3 reads CALGEQSYPWGINTDKLIF. The CDR3 region has the DNA TGTGCTCTTGGGGAACAGTCGTACCCGTGGGGGATAAACACCGATAAACTCATCTTT.

This clone has just a few counts. The rearrangement uses TRDV1 and TRDJ1; 13 positions agree with TRDD3. V was clipped by 0 bases and J by 2 bases; unmatched bases: 15. CDR3 length: 21 amino acids. Germline lookup yields CDR1 TSWWSYY and CDR2 QGS. The CDR3 here is CALGELGSLPHWGIRTDKLIF. Here the CDR3 DNA reads TGTGCTCTTGGGGAACTGGGATCCCTGCCGCACTGGGGGATACGTACCGATAAACTCATCTTT.

In this sample, this clone turned up a few times. For this DNA, TCRdb reports the protein of a much larger clone, which diverges at residue 12, most likely from a read error; the protein presented here is translated directly from the DNA. The chain is built from TRDV1 and TRDJ1, with D tentatively TRDD3 (6 bases). The germline gives CDR1 TSWWSYY, CDR2 QGS. Between the trimmed V and J ends, which lost 5 bases and 2 bases, there was a span of 30 bases. This CDR3 has 20 amino acids. The CDR3 spells CALGNYLHFYREIRTDKLIF. In DNA, the CDR3 is TGTGCTCTTGGGAACTACCTTCACTTCTATCGGGAGATACGTACCGATAAACTCATCTTT.

The rearrangement joins TRDV1 to TRDJ1; 13 positions match TRDD3. V shed 4 bases and J 7 bases; nucleotides not matched to a gene: 30. CDR1 and CDR2 from the germline V gene are TSWWSYY and QGS. CDR3 length: 23 residues. The CDR3 coding sequence is TGTGCTCTTGGGGGACGCGGTCGGTACTGGGGGATACGCGATACCTTTCCCTTGGGTAAACTCATCTTT. Its translation is CALGGRGRYWGIRDTFPLGKLIF.

In regard to this clone: The protein held in TCRdb is that of a much larger clone and does not match this DNA's translation at residue 22, likely because of a read error; the protein shown is translated from the DNA. The gene calls are TRDV1 and TRDJ1, with 12 bases fitting TRDD3. CDR1 is TSWWSYY, CDR2 QGS, per germline. The CDR3 totals 23 residues. CDR3 DNA: TGTGCTCTTGGGGTACGATACAAGGGAAAGATCTGGGGGATACGCGGAGATACCGATAAACTCACCTTT. This gives the protein CALGVRYKGKIWGIRGDTDKLTF.

Worth noting for this clone: This clone may be a read error of a much larger clone one base away. This sample also contains other DNA sequences that code for the same CDR3. This chain links TRDV1 with TRDJ1, with 10 bases identical to TRDD3. CDR3 length: 21 residues. The ends lost 0 bases at V and 3 bases at J; junction bases unmatched: 19. Germline V gene data show CDR1 as TSWWSYY and CDR2 as QGS. Here the CDR3 DNA reads TGTGCTCTTGGGGAACTCCTCAGGCTCCGACGGGGGATACGTAGGTCCGATAAACTCATCTTT. This codes for CALGELLRLRRGIRRSDKLIF.

This clone appeared many times. One base separates it from a far larger clone, so it is likely a read error. The chain links TRDV1 to TRDJ1; D may be TRDD3 (7 bases). This CDR3 is 19 amino acids long. Trimming stripped 3 bases from V and 3 bases from J, with 26 bases between. Germline CDR1 and CDR2: TSWWSYY and QGS. The chain's CDR3 is CALGESALLRWGVPDKLIF. The CDR3 nucleotides are TGTGCTCTTGGGGAGAGCGCCCTCCTACGCTGGGGGGTACCCGATAAACTCATCTTT.

This clone is judged medium-sized. A far larger clone is just one base off, so this is likely a read error. This sequence joins TRDV1 and TRDJ1; the match to TRDD3 covers 10 bases. The germline CDR1 and CDR2 sequences are TSWWSYY and QGS. The CDR3 covers 21 residues. The CDR3 coding sequence is TGTGCTCTTGGGAACTACCTTCACTTCTATCGGGGGATACGGGGAGCCGATAAACCCATCTTT. Translating it yields CALGNYLHFYRGIRGADKPIF.

This clone showed up just a few times. Since a far larger clone is one base different, this is likely a read error. V is TRDV2 and J is TRDJ1; D not certain. The germline CDR1 and CDR2 sequences are GEAIGNYY and EKD. Trimming took 0 bases from V and 6 from J, leaving 13 bases between them. This CDR3 spans 14 amino acids. The CDR3 region has the DNA TGTGCCTGTGACACCCGGGAATCCCCCAATAAACTCATCTTT. This gives the protein CACDTRESPNKLIF.

A word on this clone: Since a far larger clone is one base different, this is likely a read error. This same CDR3 is encoded by further DNA sequences in the sample. This rearrangement joins TRDV1 to TRDJ1, with 12 nucleotides matching TRDD3. V lost 4 bases, J lost 3 bases, and 18 bases stayed unmatched. The CDR3 extends over 20 amino acids. In germline, CDR1 is TSWWSYY, CDR2 QGS. This CDR3 reads CALGGRGRYWGILRSDKLIF. The CDR3 DNA sequence: TGTGCTCTTGGGGGACGCGGTCGGTACTGGGGGATACTAAGGTCCGATAAACTCATCTTT.

In its sample, this clone was seen a few times. TCRdb's entry gives the protein of a much larger clone, which mismatches this DNA's translation at residue 8, likely from a read error; the protein reported here is translated from the DNA. V usage is TRDV1 and J usage is TRDJ1; 10 bases are a match to TRDD3. The CDR3 is 21 amino acids. Germline values: CDR1 TSWWSYY, CDR2 QGS. V trimming: 5 bases; J trimming: 3 bases; junction bases outside the gene matches: 24. CDR3 in DNA: TGTGCTCTTGGGCACTACCTTACCTTCTATCGGGGGATACGGGGAGCCGATAAACTCATCTTT. Translated, it gives CALGHYLTFYRGIRGADKLIF.

This clone was counted a few times. The chain joins TRDV1 to TRDJ1, with 7 bases identical to TRDD2. The CDR3 contains 14 residues. V shed 3 bases and J 11 bases; nucleotides not matched to a gene: 12. Germline V CDR1 and CDR2: TSWWSYY, QGS. The CDR3 protein is CALGDPPSSFWLIF. In DNA form, the CDR3 reads TGTGCTCTTGGGGACCCGCCTTCCTCTTTTTGGCTCATCTTT.

This clone showed up just a few times. TCRdb assigns this DNA the protein of a much larger clone, which departs from its translation at residue 15; this likely reflects a read error, and the protein shown comes from translating the DNA. This chain joins TRDV1 and TRDJ1; 12 bases map to TRDD3. Germline V lookup: CDR1 TSWWSYY, CDR2 QGS. CDR3 size: 21 residues. Trimming removed 4 bases from V and 1 base from J; junction bases left unmatched: 19. For the CDR3, the DNA is TGTGCTCTTGGGGTTGGCCCTGTCTTAGCCTGGGGGATACGGCGCACCGATAAACTCATCTTT. Encoded protein: CALGVGPVLAWGIRRTDKLIF.

This clone was seen a handful of times. A read error likely explains why the TCRdb protein, taken from a much larger clone, differs from this DNA's translation at residue 22; the protein shown is translated from the DNA. This chain connects TRDV1 to TRDJ1; 10 bases match TRDD3. Germline V gives CDR1 TSWWSYY, CDR2 QGS. There are 24 residues in the CDR3. CDR3 in amino acids: CALGELGSLPHWGIRLMYTDKPIF. The DNA of the CDR3 is TGTGCTCTTGGGGAACTGGGATCCCTGCCGCACTGGGGGATCCGATTAATGTACACCGATAAACCCATCTTT.

This clone was detected a few times. A far larger clone is a single base away, which makes a read error likely. The chain joins TRDV2 to TRDJ1, with D possibly being TRDD3 (5 bases). CDR1 GEAIGNYY and CDR2 EKD come from the germline V gene. The CDR3 is 14 amino acids. The CDR3 here is CARDTWESPNKLIF. The CDR3 nucleotides are TGTGCCCGTGACACCTGGGAATCCCCCAATAAACTCATCTTT.

This chain uses TRDV1 with TRDJ1; TRDD3 aligns across 9 bases. The CDR3 consists of 21 residues. Per germline, CDR1 TSWWSYY and CDR2 QGS. After removal of 2 bases from V and 0 bases from J, the junction contained 19 bases not matched to a gene. The CDR3: CALGESSLRTWGIWDTDKLIF. The CDR3 DNA reads TGTGCTCTTGGGGAATCCTCCCTCCGGACGTGGGGGATATGGGACACCGATAAACTCATCTTT.

The rearrangement uses TRDV1 and TRDJ1; 9 nucleotides match TRDD2. The J segment lost 0 bases and the V segment lost 3 bases, leaving 35 bases of the junction unmatched. This CDR3 is 26 amino acids long. Germline V gene data show CDR1 as TSWWSYY and CDR2 as QGS. CDR3 in amino acids: CALGDIARPSYGLYWAFESYTDKLIF. CDR3 DNA sequence: TGTGCTCTTGGGGACATAGCTCGGCCTTCCTACGGACTGTACTGGGCTTTCGAGTCGTACACCGATAAACTCATCTTT.

Turning to this clone: TCRdb's protein for this DNA is that of a much larger clone and differs from the translation at residue 5, likely a read error; the protein shown is the DNA translation. J is TRDJ1 and V is TRDV1; 9 bases map to TRDD3. The ends lost 4 bases at V and 0 bases at J; junction bases unmatched: 15. Germline CDR1 reads TSWWSYY; CDR2 reads QGS. CDR3 length equals 19 residues. In DNA, the CDR3 is TGTGCTCTTGGGGGACAGTCGTACCCGTGGGGGATAAACACCGATAAACTCATCTTT. Residues: CALGGQSYPWGINTDKLIF.